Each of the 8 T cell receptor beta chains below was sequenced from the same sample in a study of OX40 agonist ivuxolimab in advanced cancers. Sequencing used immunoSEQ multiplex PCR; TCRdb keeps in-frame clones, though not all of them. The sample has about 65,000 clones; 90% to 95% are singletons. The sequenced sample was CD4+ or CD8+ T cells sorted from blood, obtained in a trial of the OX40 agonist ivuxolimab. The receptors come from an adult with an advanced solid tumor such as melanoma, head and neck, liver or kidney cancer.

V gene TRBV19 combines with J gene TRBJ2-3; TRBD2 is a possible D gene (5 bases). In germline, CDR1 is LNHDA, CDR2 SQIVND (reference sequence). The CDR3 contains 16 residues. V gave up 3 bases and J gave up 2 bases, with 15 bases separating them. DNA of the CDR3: TGTGCCAGTAGTATGGCCGGAGGCGGGCCCACAGATACGCAGTATTTT. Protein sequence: CASSMAGGGPTDTQYF.

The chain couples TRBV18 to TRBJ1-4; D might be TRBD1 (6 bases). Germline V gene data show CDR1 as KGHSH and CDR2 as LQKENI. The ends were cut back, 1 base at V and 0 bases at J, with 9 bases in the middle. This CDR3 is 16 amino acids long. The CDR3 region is CASSPQDSATNEKLFF. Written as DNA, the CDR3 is TGTGCCAGCTCACCACAGGACAGTGCAACTAATGAAAAACTGTTTTTT.

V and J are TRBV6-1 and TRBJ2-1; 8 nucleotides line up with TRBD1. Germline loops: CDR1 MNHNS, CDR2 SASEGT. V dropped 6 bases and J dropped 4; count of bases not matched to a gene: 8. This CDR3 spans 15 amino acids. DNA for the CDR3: TGTGCCAGCAGCTGGGTAGGGACAGGTTACAATGAGCAGTTCTTC. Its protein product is CASSWVGTGYNEQFF.

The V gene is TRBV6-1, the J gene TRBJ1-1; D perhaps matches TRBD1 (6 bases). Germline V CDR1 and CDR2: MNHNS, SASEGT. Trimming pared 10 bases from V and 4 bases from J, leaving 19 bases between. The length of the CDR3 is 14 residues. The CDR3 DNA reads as TGTGCCACCGGGGGGCAGGGTCCGGGCACTGAAGCTTTCTTT. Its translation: CATGGQGPGTEAFF.

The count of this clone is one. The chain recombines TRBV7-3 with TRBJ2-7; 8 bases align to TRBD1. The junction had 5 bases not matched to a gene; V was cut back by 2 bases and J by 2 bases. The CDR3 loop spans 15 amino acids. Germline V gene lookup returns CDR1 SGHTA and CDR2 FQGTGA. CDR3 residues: CASSLGQGPPYEQYF. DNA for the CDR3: TGTGCCAGCAGCTTAGGACAGGGACCACCCTACGAGCAGTACTTC.

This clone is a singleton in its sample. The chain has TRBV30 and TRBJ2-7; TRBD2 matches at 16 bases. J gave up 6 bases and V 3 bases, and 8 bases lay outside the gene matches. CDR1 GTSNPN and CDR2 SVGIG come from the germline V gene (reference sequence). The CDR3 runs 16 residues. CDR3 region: CAWSSGTSGGAFEQYF. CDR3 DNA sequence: TGTGCCTGGAGCTCCGGGACTAGCGGGGGGGCCTTCGAGCAGTACTTC.

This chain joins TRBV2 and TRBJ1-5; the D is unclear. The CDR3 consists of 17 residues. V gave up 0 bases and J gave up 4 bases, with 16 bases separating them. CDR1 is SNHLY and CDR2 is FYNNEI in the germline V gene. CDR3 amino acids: CASSEAGQMNPNQPQHF. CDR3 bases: TGTGCCAGCAGTGAAGCGGGCCAGATGAACCCTAATCAGCCCCAGCATTTT.

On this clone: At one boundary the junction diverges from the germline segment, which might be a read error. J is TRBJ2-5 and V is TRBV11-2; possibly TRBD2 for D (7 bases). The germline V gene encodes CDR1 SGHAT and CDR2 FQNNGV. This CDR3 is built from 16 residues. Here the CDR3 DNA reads TGTGCCAGCAGCCTAGATAGGGGGGGCCGACAGGAGACCCAGTACTTC. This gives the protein CASSLDRGGRQETQYF. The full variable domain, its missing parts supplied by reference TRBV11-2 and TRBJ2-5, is EAGVAQSPRYKIIEKRQSVAFWCNPISGHATLYWYQQILGQGPKLLIQFQNNGVVDDSQLPKDRFSAERLKGVDSTLKIQPAKLEDSAVYLCASSLDRGGRQETQYFGPGTRLLVL.